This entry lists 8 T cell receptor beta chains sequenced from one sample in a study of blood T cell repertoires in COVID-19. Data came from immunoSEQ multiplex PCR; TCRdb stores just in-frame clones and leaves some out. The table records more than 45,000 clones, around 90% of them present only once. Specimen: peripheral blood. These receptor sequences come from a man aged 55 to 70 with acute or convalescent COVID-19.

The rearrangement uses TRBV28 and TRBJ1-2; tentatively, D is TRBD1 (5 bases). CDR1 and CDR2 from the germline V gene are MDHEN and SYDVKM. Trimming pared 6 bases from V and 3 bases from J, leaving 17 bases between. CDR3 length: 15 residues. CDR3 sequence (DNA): TGTGCCAGCAGCCACACAGGACGCGGGGACTATGGCTACACCTTC. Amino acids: CASSHTGRGDYGYTF.

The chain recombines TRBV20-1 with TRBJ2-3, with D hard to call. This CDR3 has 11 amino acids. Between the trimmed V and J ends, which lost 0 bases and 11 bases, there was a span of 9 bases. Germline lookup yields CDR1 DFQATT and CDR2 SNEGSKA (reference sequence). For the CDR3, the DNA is TGCAGTGCTAGAGATCCGCCAGAGCAGTATTTT. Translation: CSARDPPEQYF.

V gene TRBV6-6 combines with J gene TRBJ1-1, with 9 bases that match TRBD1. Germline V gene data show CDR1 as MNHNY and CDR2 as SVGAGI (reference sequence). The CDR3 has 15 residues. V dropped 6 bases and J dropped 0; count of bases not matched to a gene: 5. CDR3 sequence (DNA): TGTGCCAGCAGACCCGGACAGGGGATGAACACTGAAGCTTTCTTT. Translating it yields CASRPGQGMNTEAFF.

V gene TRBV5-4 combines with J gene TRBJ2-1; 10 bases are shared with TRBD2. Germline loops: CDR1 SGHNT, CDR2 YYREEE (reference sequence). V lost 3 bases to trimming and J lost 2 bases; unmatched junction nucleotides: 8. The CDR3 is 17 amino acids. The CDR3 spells CASSSPLAGNPYNEQFF. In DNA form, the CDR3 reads TGTGCCAGCAGCTCCCCACTAGCGGGAAATCCCTACAATGAGCAGTTCTTC.

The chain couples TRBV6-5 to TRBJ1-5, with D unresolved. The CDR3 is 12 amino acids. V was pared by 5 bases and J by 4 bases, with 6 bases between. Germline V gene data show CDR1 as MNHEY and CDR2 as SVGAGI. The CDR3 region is CASSPPNQPQHF. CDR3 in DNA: TGTGCCAGCAGTCCCCCTAATCAGCCCCAGCATTTT.

CDR3 amino acids: CASSPPVHGELFF. The CDR3 DNA reads TGTGCCAGCAGCCCCCCAGTACACGGGGAGCTGTTTTTT. The V and J genes are TRBV7-2 and TRBJ2-2; D gene ambiguous. Deletions cut 5 bases from V and 7 bases from J, with 11 bases between. The CDR3 has 13 residues. The germline V gene encodes CDR1 SGHTA and CDR2 FQGNSA.

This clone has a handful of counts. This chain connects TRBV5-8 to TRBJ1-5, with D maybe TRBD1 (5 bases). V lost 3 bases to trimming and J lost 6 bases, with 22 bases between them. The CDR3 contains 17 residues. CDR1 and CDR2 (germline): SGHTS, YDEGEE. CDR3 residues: CASSSQAGTGGVQPQHF. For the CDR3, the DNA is TGTGCCAGCAGCTCCCAAGCGGGCACTGGGGGAGTTCAGCCCCAGCATTTT.

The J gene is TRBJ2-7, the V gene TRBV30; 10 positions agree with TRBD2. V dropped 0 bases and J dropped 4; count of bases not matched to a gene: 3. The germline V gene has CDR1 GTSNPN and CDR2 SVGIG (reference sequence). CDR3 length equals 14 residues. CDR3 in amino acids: CAWSVPAGGYEQYF. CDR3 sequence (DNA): TGTGCCTGGAGTGTGCCAGCGGGAGGGTACGAGCAGTACTTC.